The entry below describes one TCR beta chain. Antigen unknown. The CDR3 has 15 residues. The germline V gene has CDR1 SGHTA and CDR2 FQGNSA. With 7 bases clipped from V and 7 bases from J, the junction kept 14 bases outside the gene matches. This specimen belongs to a study of cytomegalovirus exposure and HLA in healthy donors. PCR amplification relied on 60 Vbeta primers (plus 13 Jbeta primers). The assay was immunoSEQ multiplex PCR, and TCRdb's table has in-frame clones only and misses some. The table includes under 200,000 clones, roughly three quarters detected once. Study-wide points: In a later analysis, more than 15,000 TCR beta sequences were associated with HLA alleles at 0.05 false discovery rate. Most sequenced TCRs were rare (though some public TCRs occurred in many donors). A later analysis found that most CMV-associated TCR beta chains appeared HLA-restricted.

This sequence was found in a male donor in good health and CMV-seropositive. The chain carries TRBV7-2 and TRBJ2-7; 9 bases are shared with TRBD1. The specimen was PBMCs. The CDR3 DNA reads as TGTGCCAGCACCCCCTTGACAGGGGGTTCTTTTGAGCAGTACTTC. It translates to CASTPLTGGSFEQYF.